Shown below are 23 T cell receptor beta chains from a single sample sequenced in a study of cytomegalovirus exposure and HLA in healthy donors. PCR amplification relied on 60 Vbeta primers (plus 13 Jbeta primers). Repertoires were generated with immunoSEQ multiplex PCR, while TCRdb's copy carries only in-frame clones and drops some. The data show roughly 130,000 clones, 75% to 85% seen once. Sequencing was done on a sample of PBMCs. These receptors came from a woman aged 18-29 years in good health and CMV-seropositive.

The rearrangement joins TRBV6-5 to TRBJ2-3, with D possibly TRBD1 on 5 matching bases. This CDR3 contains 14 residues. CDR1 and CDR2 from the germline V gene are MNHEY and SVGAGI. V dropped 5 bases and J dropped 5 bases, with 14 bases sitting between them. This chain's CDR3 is CASSPLQGRDTQYF. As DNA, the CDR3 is TGTGCCAGCAGTCCGTTGCAGGGTCGAGATACGCAGTATTTT.

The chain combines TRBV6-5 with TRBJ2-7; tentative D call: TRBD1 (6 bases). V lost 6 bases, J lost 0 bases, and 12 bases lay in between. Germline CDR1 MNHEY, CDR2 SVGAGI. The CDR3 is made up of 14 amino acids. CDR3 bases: TGTGCCAGCAGCCGACAGGACAGCTCCTACGAGCAGTACTTC. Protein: CASSRQDSSYEQYF.

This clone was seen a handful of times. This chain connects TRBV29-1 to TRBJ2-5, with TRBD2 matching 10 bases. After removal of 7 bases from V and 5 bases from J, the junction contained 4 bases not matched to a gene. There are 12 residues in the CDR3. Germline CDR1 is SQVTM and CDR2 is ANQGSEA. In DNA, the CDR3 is TGCAGCGCGCTAGCGGGGGCGGAGACCCAGTACTTC. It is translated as CSALAGAETQYF.

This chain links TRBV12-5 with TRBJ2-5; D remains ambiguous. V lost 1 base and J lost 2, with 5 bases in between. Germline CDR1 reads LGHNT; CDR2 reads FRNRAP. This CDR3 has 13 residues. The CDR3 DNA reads TGTGCTAGTGGTTTGGCTAATCAAGAGACCCAGTACTTC. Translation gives CASGLANQETQYF.

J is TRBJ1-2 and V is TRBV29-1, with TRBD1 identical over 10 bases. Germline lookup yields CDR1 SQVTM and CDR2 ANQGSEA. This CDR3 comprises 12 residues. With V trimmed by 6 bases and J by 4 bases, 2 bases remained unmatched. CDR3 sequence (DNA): TGCAGCGTGGGACAGGGGAGCTATGGCTACACCTTC. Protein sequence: CSVGQGSYGYTF.

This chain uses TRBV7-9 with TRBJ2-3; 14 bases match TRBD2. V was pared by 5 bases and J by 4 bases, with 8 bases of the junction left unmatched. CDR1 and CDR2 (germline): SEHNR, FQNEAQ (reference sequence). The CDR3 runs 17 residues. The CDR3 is CASSRLAGGPVADTQYF. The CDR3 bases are TGTGCCAGCAGCCGACTAGCGGGGGGGCCTGTGGCAGATACGCAGTATTTT.

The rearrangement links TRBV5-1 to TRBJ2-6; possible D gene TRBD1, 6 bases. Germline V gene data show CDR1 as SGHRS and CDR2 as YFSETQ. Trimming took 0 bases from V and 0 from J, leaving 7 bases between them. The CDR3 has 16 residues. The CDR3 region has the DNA TGCGCCAGCAGCTTGGGGACAGACTCTGGGGCCAACGTCCTGACTTTC. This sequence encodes CASSLGTDSGANVLTF.

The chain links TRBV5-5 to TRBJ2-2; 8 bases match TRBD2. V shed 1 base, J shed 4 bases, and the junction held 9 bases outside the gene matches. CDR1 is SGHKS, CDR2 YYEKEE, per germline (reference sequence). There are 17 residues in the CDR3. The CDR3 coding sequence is TGTGCCAGCAGCTTGAACCCGCGGGGGGCCGGCACCGGGGAGCTGTTTTTT. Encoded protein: CASSLNPRGAGTGELFF.

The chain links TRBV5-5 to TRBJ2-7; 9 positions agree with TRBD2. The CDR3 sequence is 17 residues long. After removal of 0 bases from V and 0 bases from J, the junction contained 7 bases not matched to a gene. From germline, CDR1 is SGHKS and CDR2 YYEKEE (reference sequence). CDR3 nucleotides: TGTGCCAGCAGCTTGGTGGCTAGCGGGGCGAGCTCCTACGAGCAGTACTTC. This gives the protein CASSLVASGASSYEQYF.

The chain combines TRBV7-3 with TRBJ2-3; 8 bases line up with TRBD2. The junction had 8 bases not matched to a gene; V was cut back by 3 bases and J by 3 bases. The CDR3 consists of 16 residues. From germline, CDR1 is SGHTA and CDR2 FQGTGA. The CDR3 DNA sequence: TGTGCCAGCAGCTTGGGCCCGGGGGGGAGTACAGATACGCAGTATTTT. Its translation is CASSLGPGGSTDTQYF.

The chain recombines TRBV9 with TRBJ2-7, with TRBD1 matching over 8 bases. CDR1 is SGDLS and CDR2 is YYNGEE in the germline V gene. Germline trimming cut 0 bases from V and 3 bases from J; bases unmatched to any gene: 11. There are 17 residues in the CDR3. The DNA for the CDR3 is TGTGCCAGCAGCGTAGGCGTTGGCGACAGGGGAATCTACGAGCAGTACTTC. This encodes CASSVGVGDRGIYEQYF.

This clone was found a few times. In DNA, the CDR3 is TGTGCCAGCAGCTCGGGACTAGCGGGGGGGTATGATACGCAGTATTTT. This sequence encodes CASSSGLAGGYDTQYF. The J gene is TRBJ2-3, the V gene TRBV7-3, with 16 bases identical to TRBD2. Germline lookup yields CDR1 SGHTA and CDR2 FQGTGA. The junction had 4 bases not matched to a gene; V was cut back by 4 bases and J by 6 bases. This CDR3 comprises 16 residues.

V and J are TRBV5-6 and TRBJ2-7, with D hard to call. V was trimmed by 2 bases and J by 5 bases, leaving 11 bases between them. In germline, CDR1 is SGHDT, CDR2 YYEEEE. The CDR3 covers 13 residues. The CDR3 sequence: CASSFGRLDEQYF. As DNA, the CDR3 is TGTGCCAGCAGCTTCGGCAGGCTCGACGAGCAGTACTTC.

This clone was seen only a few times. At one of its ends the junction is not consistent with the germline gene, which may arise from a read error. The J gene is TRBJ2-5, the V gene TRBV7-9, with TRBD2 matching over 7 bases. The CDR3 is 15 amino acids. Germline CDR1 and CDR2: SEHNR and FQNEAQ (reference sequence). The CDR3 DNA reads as TGTTCCAGCAGATCAAGCGGGGAGAGACAAGAGACCCAGTACTTC. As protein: CSSRSSGERQETQYF.

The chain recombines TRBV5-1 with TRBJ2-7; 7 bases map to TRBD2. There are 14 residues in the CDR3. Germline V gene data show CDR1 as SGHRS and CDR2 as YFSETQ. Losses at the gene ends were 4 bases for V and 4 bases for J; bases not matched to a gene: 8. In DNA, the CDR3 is TGCGCCAGCAGCGAGGGACCCGGGGGGTACGAGCAGTACTTC. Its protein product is CASSEGPGGYEQYF.

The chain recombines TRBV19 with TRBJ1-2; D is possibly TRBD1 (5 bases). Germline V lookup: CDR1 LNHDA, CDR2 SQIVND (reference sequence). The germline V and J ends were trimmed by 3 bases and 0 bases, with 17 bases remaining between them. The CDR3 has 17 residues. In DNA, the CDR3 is TGTGCCAGTAGTATCGGGTCCACAGGAGCCTCTAACTATGGCTACACCTTC. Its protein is CASSIGSTGASNYGYTF. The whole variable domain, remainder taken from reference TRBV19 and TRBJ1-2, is DGGITQSPKYLFRKEGQNVTLSCEQNLNHDAMYWYRQDPGQGLRLIYYSQIVNDFQKGDIAEGYSVSREKKESFPLTVTSAQKNPTAFYLCASSIGSTGASNYGYTFGSGTRLTVV.

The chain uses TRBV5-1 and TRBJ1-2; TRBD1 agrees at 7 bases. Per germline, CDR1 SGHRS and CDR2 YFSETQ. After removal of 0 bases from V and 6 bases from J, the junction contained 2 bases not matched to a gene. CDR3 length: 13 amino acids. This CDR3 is CASSLAGTDGYTF. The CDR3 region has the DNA TGCGCCAGCAGCTTGGCCGGGACAGATGGCTACACCTTC.

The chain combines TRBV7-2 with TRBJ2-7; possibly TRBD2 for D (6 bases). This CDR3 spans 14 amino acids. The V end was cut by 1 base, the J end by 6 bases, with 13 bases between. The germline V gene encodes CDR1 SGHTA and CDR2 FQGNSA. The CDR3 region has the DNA TGTGCCAGCAGCTTAGGGAGGGGTTCGGCCGAGCAGTACTTC. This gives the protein CASSLGRGSAEQYF.

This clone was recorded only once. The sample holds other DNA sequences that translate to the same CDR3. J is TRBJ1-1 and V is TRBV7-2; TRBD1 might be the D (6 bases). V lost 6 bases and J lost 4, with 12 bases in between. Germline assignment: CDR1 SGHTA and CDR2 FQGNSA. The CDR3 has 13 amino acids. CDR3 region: CASRQGRSTEAFF. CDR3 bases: TGTGCCAGCAGACAGGGTCGGAGCACTGAAGCTTTCTTT.

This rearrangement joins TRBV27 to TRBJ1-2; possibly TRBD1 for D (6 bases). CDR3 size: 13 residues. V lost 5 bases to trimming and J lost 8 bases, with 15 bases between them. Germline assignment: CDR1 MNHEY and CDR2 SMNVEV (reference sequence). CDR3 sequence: CASSPTGYSGYTF. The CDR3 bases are TGTGCCAGCAGTCCCACAGGGTACTCCGGCTACACCTTC.

The CDR3 DNA reads TGTGCCAGCAGTGGGGCGGGTGGTAATTCACCCCTCCACTTT. It codes for CASSGAGGNSPLHF. The V call is TRBV2, the J call TRBJ1-6; no clear D gene. CDR3 length: 14 residues. V shed 4 bases and J shed 6 bases, with 10 bases lying between them. The germline gives CDR1 SNHLY, CDR2 FYNNEI.

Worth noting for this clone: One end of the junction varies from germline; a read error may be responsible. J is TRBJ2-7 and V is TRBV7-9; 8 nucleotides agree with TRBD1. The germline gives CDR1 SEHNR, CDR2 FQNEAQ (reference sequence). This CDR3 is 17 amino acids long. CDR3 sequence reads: CSSSLLTPGQADYEQYF. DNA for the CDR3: TGTTCCAGCAGCTTATTAACCCCGGGACAGGCCGACTACGAGCAGTACTTC.

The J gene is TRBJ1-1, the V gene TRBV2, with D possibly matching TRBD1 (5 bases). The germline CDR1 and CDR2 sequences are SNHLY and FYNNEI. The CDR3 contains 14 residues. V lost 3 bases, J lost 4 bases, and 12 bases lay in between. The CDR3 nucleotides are TGTGCCAGCAGTGACGGAGGGGTGAGCACTGAAGCTTTCTTT. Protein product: CASSDGGVSTEAFF. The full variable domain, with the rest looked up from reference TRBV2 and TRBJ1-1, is EPEVTQTPSHQVTQMGQEVILRCVPISNHLYFYWYRQILGQKVEFLVSFYNNEISEKSEIFDDQFSVERPDGSNFTLKIRSTKLEDSAMYFCASSDGGVSTEAFFGQGTRLTVV.